The clone carrying this TCR beta chain showed up just once. Its matching antigen is unknown. The data derive from a study of OX40 agonist ivuxolimab in advanced cancers. On the study more broadly: The drug used for patients, ivuxolimab, was an agonistic anti-OX40 (CD134) antibody. Regarding the study as a whole: The authors also found low normalized T-cell clonal expansion in some nonresponders.

Clones were sequenced by immunoSEQ multiplex PCR, and TCRdb holds only the in-frame ones, with some missing. This sample has around 66,000 clones, with about 85% found just once. Researchers took blood at baseline, on cycle 4 day 1, and on cycle 7 day 1. This clonotype was obtained from an adult with an advanced solid tumor such as melanoma, head and neck, liver or kidney cancer. The sequencing here drew on CD4+ or CD8+ T cells sorted from blood, taken in a trial of the OX40 agonist ivuxolimab.

The CDR3 spells CARLDRGAGANVLTF. DNA of the CDR3: TGTGCCCGTCTCGACAGGGGTGCTGGGGCCAACGTCCTGACTTTC. The chain carries TRBV2 and TRBJ2-6, with 8 bases lining up with TRBD1. Germline V gene sequence: CDR1 SNHLY, CDR2 FYNNEI. The CDR3 extends over 15 amino acids. The trim removed 11 bases at V and 2 bases at J, leaving 8 bases unmatched. The whole variable domain, filled in from reference TRBV2 and TRBJ2-6, reads EPEVTQTPSHQVTQMGQEVILRCVPISNHLYFYWYRQILGQKVEFLVSFYNNEISEKSEIFDDQFSVERPDGSNFTLKIRSTKLEDSAMYFCARLDRGAGANVLTFGAGSRLTVL.